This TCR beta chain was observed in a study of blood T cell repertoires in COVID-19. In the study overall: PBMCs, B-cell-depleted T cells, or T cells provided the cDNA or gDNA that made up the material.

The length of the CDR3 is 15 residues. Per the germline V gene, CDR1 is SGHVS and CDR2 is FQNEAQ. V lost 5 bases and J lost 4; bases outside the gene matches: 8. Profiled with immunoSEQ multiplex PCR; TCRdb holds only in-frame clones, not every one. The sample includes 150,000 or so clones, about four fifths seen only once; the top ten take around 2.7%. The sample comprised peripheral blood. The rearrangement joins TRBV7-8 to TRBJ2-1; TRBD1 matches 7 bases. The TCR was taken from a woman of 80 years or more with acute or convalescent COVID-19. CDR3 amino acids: CASSRGTDNYNEQFF. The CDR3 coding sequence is TGTGCCAGCAGCAGAGGGACAGATAATTACAATGAGCAGTTCTTC.